These 11 T cell receptor beta chains share one sample of origin, sequenced in a study of blood T cell repertoires in COVID-19. TCRdb's table, derived via immunoSEQ multiplex PCR, lists solely in-frame clones and lacks some. This repertoire shows a few hundred thousand clones, about 84% found once; its top ten account for roughly an eighth. Material: peripheral blood. These receptors came from a man older than 75 with acute or convalescent COVID-19.

J is TRBJ1-6 and V is TRBV14; D might be TRBD1 (5 bases). V dropped 3 bases and J dropped 6 bases, with 6 bases sitting between them. The CDR3 totals 13 residues. Looked up from germline, CDR1 is SGHDN and CDR2 is FVKESK. CDR3 nucleotide sequence: TGTGCCAGCAGCCAGACAGCTAATTCACCCCTCCACTTT. Amino acid sequence: CASSQTANSPLHF.

The chain uses TRBV20-1 and TRBJ1-5; 7 bases are a match to TRBD1. The CDR3 is 14 amino acids. The germline V gene encodes CDR1 DFQATT and CDR2 SNEGSKA (reference sequence). The trim removed 3 bases at V and 8 bases at J, leaving 10 bases unmatched. The CDR3 DNA follows: TGCAGTGCTAGTCTCGGGGACAGCCTGAAGCCCCAGCATTTT. It encodes CSASLGDSLKPQHF.

This chain joins TRBV6-4 and TRBJ1-6; D uncertain. V was pared by 6 bases and J by 8 bases, with 8 bases between. CDR3 length: 12 residues. In germline, CDR1 is MRHNA, CDR2 SNTAGT. CDR3 nucleotides: TGTGCCAGCAGGGAGGGTGATTCACCCCTCCACTTT. Protein: CASREGDSPLHF.

The rearrangement links TRBV9 to TRBJ1-1; D unresolved. The CDR3 is made up of 14 amino acids. In germline, CDR1 is SGDLS, CDR2 YYNGEE. Trimming took off 6 bases at V and 1 base at J, with 13 bases between the two ends. The CDR3 reads CASNSGSSNTEAFF. In DNA, the CDR3 is TGTGCCAGCAATTCCGGGTCCTCGAACACTGAAGCTTTCTTT. The variable domain in full, with the rest retrieved from reference TRBV9 and TRBJ1-1, is DSGVTQTPKHLITATGQRVTLRCSPRSGDLSVYWYQQSLDQGLQFLIQYYNGEERAKGNILERFSAQQFPDLHSELNLSSLELGDSALYFCASNSGSSNTEAFFGQGTRLTVV.

In this sample, this clone turned up once. The chain recombines TRBV6-5 with TRBJ2-7; 9 nucleotides agree with TRBD1. After removal of 8 bases from V and 6 bases from J, the junction contained 8 bases not matched to a gene. CDR3 size: 13 residues. CDR1 and CDR2 (germline): MNHEY, SVGAGI. CDR3 loop: CASARDRVSEQYF. Here the CDR3 DNA reads TGTGCCAGCGCCCGGGACAGGGTCTCCGAGCAGTACTTC.

The chain uses TRBV14 and TRBJ1-2, with D possibly being TRBD1 (5 bases). This CDR3 is 13 amino acids long. The germline CDR1 and CDR2 sequences are SGHDN and FVKESK. V was trimmed by 4 bases and J by 9 bases, leaving 15 bases between them. The CDR3 loop is CASSPPLDSRYTF. CDR3 sequence (DNA): TGTGCCAGCAGCCCACCGTTAGACAGTCGCTACACCTTC.

The CDR3 DNA reads TGCGCCAGCAGCGACAAAGTCCCGAGCTCCTACGAGCAGTACTTC. It encodes CASSDKVPSSYEQYF. This rearrangement joins TRBV5-1 to TRBJ2-7; no reliable D call. V lost 4 bases and J lost 0, with 14 bases in between. In germline, CDR1 is SGHRS, CDR2 YFSETQ. The CDR3 is 15 amino acids.

The chain carries TRBV18 and TRBJ2-4; D remains unclear. Germline V gene lookup returns CDR1 KGHSH and CDR2 LQKENI. Trimming cost V 3 bases and J 9 bases, with 6 bases left between them. The CDR3 is 11 residues long. CDR3 residues: CASSPERIQYF. CDR3 nucleotides: TGTGCCAGCTCACCGGAGCGCATTCAGTACTTC.

This sequence joins TRBV29-1 and TRBJ1-1; D is ambiguous. CDR1 is SQVTM, CDR2 ANQGSEA, per germline. V lost 4 bases and J lost 1, with 13 bases in between. This CDR3 has 14 residues. The CDR3 here is CSVVAQRWNTEAFF. The DNA of the CDR3 is TGCAGCGTTGTGGCCCAGAGGTGGAACACTGAAGCTTTCTTT.

The chain combines TRBV6-2 or TRBV6-3 with TRBJ2-2; no clear D gene. CDR1 is MNHEY, CDR2 SVGEGT, per germline. The CDR3 runs 12 residues. Trimming removed 6 bases from V and 6 bases from J, with 8 bases in between. The CDR3 bases are TGTGCCAGCAGCCCGGCGGCCGGGGAGCTGTTTTTT. Its translation is CASSPAAGELFF.

V is TRBV19 and J is TRBJ1-3, with 9 nucleotides matching TRBD1. The V gene's germline CDR1 is LNHDA and CDR2 SQIVND (reference sequence). This CDR3 is 14 amino acids long. J lost 6 bases, V lost 6 bases, and 6 bases had no gene match. CDR3 in amino acids: CASRRGQGQNTIYF. The CDR3, as DNA: TGTGCCAGTAGGCGGGGACAGGGACAAAACACCATATATTTT.